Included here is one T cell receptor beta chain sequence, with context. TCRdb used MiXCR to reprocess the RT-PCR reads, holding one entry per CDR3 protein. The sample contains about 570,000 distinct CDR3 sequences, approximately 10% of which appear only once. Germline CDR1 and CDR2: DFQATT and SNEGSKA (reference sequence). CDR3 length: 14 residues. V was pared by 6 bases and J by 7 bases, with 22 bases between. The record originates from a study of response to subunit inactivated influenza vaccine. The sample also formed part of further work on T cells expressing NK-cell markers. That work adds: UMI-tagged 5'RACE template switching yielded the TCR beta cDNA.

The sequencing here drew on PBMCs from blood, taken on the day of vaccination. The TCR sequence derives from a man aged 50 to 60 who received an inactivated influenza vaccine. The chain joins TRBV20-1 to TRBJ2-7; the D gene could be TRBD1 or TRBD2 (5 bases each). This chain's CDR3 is CSAAWGKLSGEQYF. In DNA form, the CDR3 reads TGCAGTGCCGCTTGGGGGAAGCTTTCGGGAGAGCAGTACTTC.